The 30 T cell receptor beta chains below come from one sample, sequenced in a study of blood T cells in healthy people across ages. For the second PCR, which ran for about 7 to 11 cycles, a sample-barcoded 5' primer and a J-beta primer mix were used. TCRdb reanalysed the 5' RACE reads using MiXCR and keeps one entry per CDR3 protein. The sample carries around 1.5 million distinct CDR3 sequences, about 43% recorded once. The specimen was blood. Receptors were obtained from a woman aged 18-30 years in good health.

The table lists this clonotype with a few counts. The chain uses TRBV25-1 and TRBJ1-2; 8 nucleotides match TRBD1. The length of the CDR3 is 14 residues. Trimming removed 2 bases from V and 4 bases from J; junction bases left unmatched: 3. The germline gives CDR1 MGHDK, CDR2 SYGVNS. CDR3 loop: CASSETGQVYGYTF. Written as DNA, the CDR3 is TGTGCCAGCAGTGAAACGGGACAGGTCTATGGCTACACCTTC.

V usage is TRBV6-6 and J usage is TRBJ2-7; TRBD2 matches at 8 bases. Per the germline V gene, CDR1 is MNHNY and CDR2 is SVGAGI (reference sequence). The V gene end was trimmed by 4 bases and the J gene end by 5 bases; junction bases not matched to a gene: 4. CDR3 length: 13 residues. CDR3 nucleotides: TGTGCCAGCAGTTCCGGTAGCGGGAACGAGCAGTACTTC. This translates into CASSSGSGNEQYF.

This clonotype was recorded at least ten times. Its ends do not fully match the called genes, so a read error is possible. The rearrangement joins TRBV5-1 to TRBJ2-7, with TRBD2 matching over 8 bases. The germline V gene encodes CDR1 SGHRS and CDR2 YFSETQ. The CDR3 extends over 13 amino acids. The CDR3 nucleotides are TGTGCCAGCAGTTTAGCGGGGCCCTACGAGCAGTACTTC. It codes for CASSLAGPYEQYF.

CDR3 nucleotides: TGCGCCAGCAGCCAAGCAGTAGGGGTCACTGAAGCTTTCTTT. This gives the protein CASSQAVGVTEAFF. The genes are TRBV4-1 and TRBJ1-1; a weak D match, TRBD1 (5 bases). The CDR3 extends over 14 amino acids. Deletions cut 1 base from V and 4 bases from J, with 10 bases between. CDR1 MGHRA and CDR2 YSYEKL come from the germline V gene.

The chain is built from TRBV9 and TRBJ2-3; the match to TRBD2 covers 13 bases. Germline V gene sequence: CDR1 SGDLS, CDR2 YYNGEE. Trimming at V came to 3 bases and at J to 3 bases, leaving 7 bases not matched to a gene. This CDR3 is 17 amino acids long. The CDR3 DNA sequence: TGTGCCAGCAGCGGACTAGCGGGGGGCTCTTCTACAGATACGCAGTATTTT. Amino acids: CASSGLAGGSSTDTQYF.

The chain uses TRBV6-4 and TRBJ2-1; D not resolved. V lost 2 bases and J 9 bases, leaving 14 bases between the germline ends. Germline V gene data show CDR1 as MRHNA and CDR2 as SNTAGT. The CDR3 covers 14 residues. CDR3: CASSDSRVLGEQFF. The CDR3 nucleotides are TGTGCCAGCAGTGACAGCCGGGTGCTGGGTGAGCAGTTCTTC.

This clonotype was seen repeatedly, ten times or more. The chain carries TRBV6-6 and TRBJ2-7; D not resolved. Trimming took off 2 bases at V and 3 bases at J, with 5 bases between the two ends. The CDR3 covers 12 residues. Germline CDR1 is MNHNY and CDR2 is SVGAGI (reference sequence). This CDR3 is CASSYTRYEQYF. The CDR3 DNA reads as TGTGCCAGCAGTTACACGCGCTACGAGCAGTACTTC.

The chain recombines TRBV4-1 with TRBJ2-5; 9 bases are a match to TRBD1. Per the germline V gene, CDR1 is MGHRA and CDR2 is YSYEKL. The CDR3 is 16 residues long. V lost 0 bases and J lost 4; bases outside the gene matches: 6. This chain's CDR3 is CASSQDIQGARETQYF. In DNA form, the CDR3 reads TGCGCCAGCAGCCAAGACATACAGGGGGCGCGAGAGACCCAGTACTTC.

The CDR3 loop is CSVAGAGERERYNEQYF. The CDR3, as DNA: TGCAGCGTTGCGGGGGCCGGAGAGCGGGAACGTTACAATGAGCAGTACTTC. The chain is built from TRBV29-1 and TRBJ2-7, with D perhaps TRBD2 (7 bases). Germline V gene lookup returns CDR1 SQVTM and CDR2 ANQGSEA. CDR3 length: 17 residues. Between the trimmed V and J ends, which lost 4 bases and 7 bases, there was a span of 29 bases.

This clonotype has just a few counts. The chain combines TRBV12-3 or TRBV12-4 with TRBJ1-2; 8 nucleotides line up with TRBD1. V was clipped by 7 bases and J by 2 bases; unmatched bases: 12. The CDR3 sequence is 16 residues long. The CDR3 reads CASTRVAGTGNYGYTF. The CDR3 DNA follows: TGTGCCAGCACCCGGGTTGCCGGGACAGGAAACTATGGCTACACCTTC.

Only a few counts were recorded for this clonotype. This sequence joins TRBV30 and TRBJ2-7; D gene ambiguous. Germline loops: CDR1 GTSNPN, CDR2 SVGIG (reference sequence). CDR3 length: 14 residues. Between the trimmed V and J ends, which lost 1 base and 0 bases, there was a span of 10 bases. In DNA, the CDR3 is TGTGCCTGGAGTGAGCCGGTGTCCTCCTACGAGCAGTACTTC. Translated: CAWSEPVSSYEQYF.

This clonotype has just a few counts. V is TRBV7-2 and J is TRBJ2-1, with D perhaps matching TRBD1 (5 bases). Germline CDR1 and CDR2: SGHTA and FQGNSA. Trimming left V 5 bases short and J 5 bases short, with 10 bases between. The CDR3 runs to 13 residues. This CDR3 is CASSVRQNNEQFF. As DNA, the CDR3 is TGTGCCAGCAGCGTAAGACAGAACAATGAGCAGTTCTTC.

The chain links TRBV10-3 to TRBJ1-2, with D maybe TRBD1 (5 bases). Germline assignment: CDR1 ENHRY and CDR2 SYGVKD. This CDR3 is built from 16 residues. V was clipped by 0 bases and J by 4 bases, with 15 bases between them. CDR3 DNA sequence: TGTGCCATCAGTGAGTCAAACCCAGCGGGGGGCTATGGCTACACCTTC. Translated: CAISESNPAGGYGYTF.

This chain uses TRBV20-1 with TRBJ2-3; TRBD2 matches at 10 bases. Trimming removed 5 bases from V and 4 bases from J; junction bases left unmatched: 6. This CDR3 is built from 14 residues. Germline V gene sequence: CDR1 DFQATT, CDR2 SNEGSKA (reference sequence). DNA for the CDR3: TGCAGTGCTGCCAAAGCGGGAGGGCCAGATACGCAGTATTTT. It is translated as CSAAKAGGPDTQYF.

This chain connects TRBV20-1 to TRBJ1-5; 10 bases are a match to TRBD1. The CDR3 is 15 amino acids. Germline assignment: CDR1 DFQATT and CDR2 SNEGSKA (reference sequence). V dropped 6 bases and J dropped 0; count of bases not matched to a gene: 5. CDR3 nucleotides: TGCAGTGCGGAGGGACAGGGGTATAGCAATCAGCCCCAGCATTTT. This codes for CSAEGQGYSNQPQHF.

This chain links TRBV28 with TRBJ2-7, with TRBD2 matching 9 bases. CDR1 and CDR2 (germline): MDHEN, SYDVKM. With V trimmed by 10 bases and J by 9 bases, 13 bases remained unmatched. CDR3 size: 13 residues. CDR3 loop: CATRGLAGSGQYF. CDR3 in DNA: TGTGCCACGAGGGGCCTAGCGGGGAGTGGGCAGTACTTC.

With regard to this clonotype: This sequence may be a read error, since a much larger clone differs from it by one base. The CDR3 nucleotides are TGTGCCATCAGAGGGACAGACAATGAGCAGTACTTC. Amino acid sequence: CAIRGTDNEQYF. This chain connects TRBV10-3 to TRBJ2-1; 7 bases map to TRBD1. TRBJ2-7 explains the end of the DNA better; the J call may be wrong. CDR1 ENHRY and CDR2 SYGVKD come from the germline V gene. The CDR3 spans 12 residues.

With respect to this clonotype: The germline gene is not matched at one end of the junction; a read error may be the cause. The chain employs TRBV7-9 and TRBJ1-2; TRBD1 might be the D (6 bases). The germline CDR1 and CDR2 sequences are SEHNR and FQNEAQ (reference sequence). This CDR3 comprises 19 residues. The CDR3 here is CTSSLSGRLTGKENYGYTF. The DNA of the CDR3 is TGTACCAGCAGCTTGAGTGGTCGACTAACAGGGAAGGAAAACTATGGCTACACCTTC.

This clonotype has just a few counts. CDR3 residues: CASSSRDRDNNEQFF. DNA of the CDR3: TGTGCCAGCAGTTCTCGGGACAGGGACAACAATGAGCAGTTCTTC. V gene TRBV27 combines with J gene TRBJ2-1, with 9 bases that match TRBD1. This CDR3 is built from 15 residues. Losses at the gene ends were 4 bases for V and 5 bases for J; bases not matched to a gene: 6. Germline V gene data show CDR1 as MNHEY and CDR2 as SMNVEV (reference sequence).

The CDR3 sequence is CASSESTNEKLFF. The CDR3 DNA follows: TGCGCCAGCAGCGAGTCAACTAATGAAAAACTGTTTTTT. The V call is TRBV5-1, the J call TRBJ1-4, with D uncertain. Trimming took off 4 bases at V and 0 bases at J, with 4 bases between the two ends. From germline, CDR1 is SGHRS and CDR2 YFSETQ. The CDR3 totals 13 residues.

This clonotype has only a few counts. The chain is built from TRBV20-1 and TRBJ1-5, with 8 bases aligning to TRBD1. Germline loops: CDR1 DFQATT, CDR2 SNEGSKA (reference sequence). Trimming took 0 bases from V and 2 from J; bases not matched to a gene: 3. The CDR3 spans 15 residues. The CDR3 region has the DNA TGCAGTGCTAGAGACAGGGGGCTTGGCAATCAGCCCCAGCATTTT. Translated: CSARDRGLGNQPQHF.

The chain couples TRBV5-1 to TRBJ2-1, with 12 bases lining up with TRBD2. This CDR3 spans 20 amino acids. Germline lookup yields CDR1 SGHRS and CDR2 YFSETQ. Trimming cost V 4 bases and J 6 bases; bases outside gene matches: 20. The CDR3 region is CASSPSPLAGGPVGGNEQFF. DNA for the CDR3: TGCGCCAGCAGCCCCAGCCCACTAGCGGGAGGCCCCGTGGGTGGCAATGAGCAGTTCTTC. The full variable domain, in which reference TRBV5-1 and TRBJ2-1 provide the parts outside the CDR3, is KAGVTQTPRYLIKTRGQQVTLSCSPISGHRSVSWYQQTPGQGLQFLFEYFSETQRNKGNFPGRFSGRQFSNSRSEMNVSTLELGDSALYLCASSPSPLAGGPVGGNEQFFGPGTRLTVL.

In its sample, this clonotype was seen once. The junction does not match germline at one end; this may be a read error. The chain uses TRBV7-9 and TRBJ2-3, with 8 positions matching TRBD2. The CDR3 sequence is 17 residues long. Germline values: CDR1 SEHNR, CDR2 FQNEAQ (reference sequence). This CDR3 reads CASSPAGVARVADTRYF. The DNA of the CDR3 is TGTGCCAGCAGCCCAGCGGGGGTTGCCCGGGTCGCAGATACGCGGTATTTT.

The gene calls are TRBV5-1 and TRBJ1-4, with D tentatively TRBD1 (5 bases). Per germline, CDR1 SGHRS and CDR2 YFSETQ. Trimming removed 6 bases from V and 5 bases from J, with 14 bases in between. The CDR3 runs 14 residues. Here the CDR3 reads CASTSGTENEKLFF. In DNA form, the CDR3 reads TGCGCCAGCACCTCCGGGACGGAGAATGAAAAACTGTTTTTT.

This clonotype showed up just a few times. This chain uses TRBV12-3 or TRBV12-4 with TRBJ2-5; 14 nucleotides line up with TRBD2. The CDR3 has 16 residues. Losses at the gene ends were 3 bases for V and 4 bases for J; bases not matched to a gene: 4. DNA for the CDR3: TGTGCCAGCAGTTTCGGACTAGCGGGAGGCTTAGAGACCCAGTACTTC. Its protein product is CASSFGLAGGLETQYF.

This clonotype was recorded a few times. The chain is built from TRBV7-9 and TRBJ2-5; D is unclear. CDR3 length: 14 amino acids. Germline CDR1 is SEHNR and CDR2 is FQNEAQ (reference sequence). V dropped 5 bases and J dropped 2 bases, with 12 bases sitting between them. The CDR3 DNA follows: TGTGCCAGCAGCCGTCCGGTCTTACAAGAGACCCAGTACTTC. Encoded protein: CASSRPVLQETQYF.

This clonotype came up a few times. V is TRBV20-1 and J is TRBJ1-2, with D unclear. Per germline, CDR1 DFQATT and CDR2 SNEGSKA (reference sequence). The CDR3 consists of 14 residues. Trimming cost V 3 bases and J 0 bases, with 11 bases left between them. CDR3 region: CSARLQSANYGYTF. CDR3 DNA: TGCAGTGCTAGGCTACAGTCAGCTAACTATGGCTACACCTTC.

Of note for this clonotype: A much larger clone differs from this one at a single base, so this may be a read error. The chain combines TRBV29-1 with TRBJ2-1; D call uncertain. The germline gives CDR1 SQVTM, CDR2 ANQGSEA. V lost 7 bases and J lost 9, with 10 bases in between. There are 10 residues in the CDR3. CDR3 nucleotides: TGCAGCGCACATAAGGGTGAGCAGTTCTTC. Amino acid sequence: CSAHKGEQFF.

This rearrangement joins TRBV5-1 to TRBJ1-1; tentative D call: TRBD1 (5 bases). The CDR3 length is 12 residues. V lost 4 bases to trimming and J lost 7 bases, with 11 bases between them. CDR1 SGHRS and CDR2 YFSETQ come from the germline V gene. CDR3 protein: CASSDRGGEAFF. The DNA for the CDR3 is TGCGCCAGCAGCGACCGGGGCGGTGAAGCTTTCTTT.

This clonotype has just one count. The CDR3 reads CASSPTGTGILDEQFF. The CDR3 nucleotides are TGTGCCAGCAGCCCCACCGGGACAGGGATTTTGGATGAGCAGTTCTTC. The rearrangement uses TRBV27 and TRBJ2-1, with 9 bases identical to TRBD1. This CDR3 is built from 16 residues. Germline CDR1 is MNHEY and CDR2 is SMNVEV (reference sequence). Losses at the gene ends were 6 bases for V and 8 bases for J; bases not matched to a gene: 14.